This TCR beta chain was recovered during a study of cytomegalovirus exposure and HLA in healthy donors. Turning to the study itself: Sequencing of 150 million to 200 million T cells in an earlier analysis found approximately 120 million unique TCR beta sequences. Membership in the Caucasian-associated ancestry cluster was found for about four fifths of fewer than 450 genotyped donors. Notes on the study in general: Reportedly, TCR beta sequences accurately predicted HLA-A and HLA-B alleles in most subjects. Altogether, about 160 TCR beta chains were recorded as cytomegalovirus-associated.

This PCR relied on a set of 60 Vbeta primers and 13 Jbeta primers. Sequencing used immunoSEQ multiplex PCR; TCRdb keeps in-frame clones, though not all of them. Of more than 90,000 clones in the sample, 69% were seen once. This clone has a handful of counts. Its matching antigen is unknown. Germline CDR1 is MNHEY and CDR2 is SVGAGI. Trimming removed 6 bases from V and 4 bases from J, with 10 bases in between. The CDR3 is 13 residues long. The gene calls are TRBV6-5 and TRBJ1-5, with unresolved D. The receptor's source is a man aged 45-60 years in good health and CMV-seronegative. The sequencing sample was made of PBMCs. CDR3 in DNA: TGTGCCAGCAGCCCCGTCAGAAATCAGCCCCAGCATTTT. Encoded protein: CASSPVRNQPQHF.